A single T cell receptor (beta chain) is shown here with its context. As yet, its antigen is unknown. The libraries of TRB cDNA were prepared using 5' RACE with UMI labels. TCRdb reprocessed the 5' RACE reads and stores each CDR3 protein as one record, lacking DNA. Here the sample table reports around 7,000 distinct CDR3 sequences. This CDR3 spans 11 amino acids. Germline CDR1 DFQATT, CDR2 SNEGSKA (reference sequence). The sample comes from a study of CXCR3-negative and CXCR3-positive naive CD8 T cells. Study overall: Sequencing gave 120 million to 150 million TRB reads overall, about 1.5 +/- 0.3 million per library.

General study points: Higher TRB CDR3 hydrophobicity marked CXCR3-positive naive cells relative to CXCR3-negative naive cells. Both naive subsets showed comparably high diversity, and memory CD8+ cells showed much lower diversity.

The specimen was naive CXCR3+ CD8+ T cells from blood. This sample's subset: CD45RO-CCR7+CD27+CD95- naive CD8+ T cells expressing CXCR3 (TNR3+). The chain employs TRBV20-1 and TRBJ2-5. The source of this sequence is a human donor in good health. Some clones in this sample may be carry-over from other donors' samples. The chain's CDR3 is CSARAVATQYF.